Shown below are 17 T cell receptor beta chains from a single sample sequenced in a study of T cell responses to AZD1222 COVID-19 vaccine. The data were produced by immunoSEQ multiplex PCR, yet TCRdb's version contains in-frame clones alone and is incomplete. This sample carries 100,000 or so clones, approximately 87% of them seen once, and the ten largest clones take about 3.3%. This specimen consisted of peripheral blood, obtained on day 0 of AZD1222 vaccination. All receptors come from an adult in good health.

The chain has TRBV18 and TRBJ2-5, with a possible D match to TRBD1 (6 bases). This CDR3 is built from 18 residues. Germline V gene data show CDR1 as KGHSH and CDR2 as LQKENI. V lost 1 base, J lost 2 bases, and 20 bases lay in between. CDR3 protein: CASSPLRVPAGQQETQYF. CDR3 coding DNA: TGTGCCAGCTCACCACTACGTGTTCCGGCAGGACAGCAAGAGACCCAGTACTTC.

The chain links TRBV2 to TRBJ2-7; 7 nucleotides match TRBD1. The CDR3 extends over 14 amino acids. From germline, CDR1 is SNHLY and CDR2 FYNNEI. V was pared by 2 bases and J by 2 bases, with 3 bases of the junction left unmatched. The CDR3, as DNA: TGTGCCAGCAGTGAAAACAGGGGAACCTACGAGCAGTACTTC. Amino acid sequence: CASSENRGTYEQYF.

The chain uses TRBV20-1 and TRBJ1-2; no reliable D call. Deletions cut 3 bases from V and 1 base from J, with 9 bases between. The CDR3 has 13 amino acids. Per the germline V gene, CDR1 is DFQATT and CDR2 is SNEGSKA (reference sequence). The CDR3 here is CSASLGINYGYTF. CDR3 coding DNA: TGCAGTGCTAGTCTGGGCATTAACTATGGCTACACCTTC.

J is TRBJ2-7 and V is TRBV7-9, with unresolved D. This CDR3 region has 17 residues. The V gene lost 5 bases and the J gene lost 2 bases, with 22 bases spanning the gap. CDR1 is SEHNR and CDR2 is FQNEAQ in the germline V gene (reference sequence). The CDR3 bases are TGTGCCAGCAGCCAAAACCCTACATGGCTGGGAACCTACGAGCAGTACTTC. It is translated as CASSQNPTWLGTYEQYF. The entire variable domain, with the rest obtained from reference TRBV7-9 and TRBJ2-7, is as follows: DTGVSQNPRHKITKRGQNVTFRCDPISEHNRLYWYRQTLGQGPEFLTYFQNEAQLEKSRLLSDRFSAERPKGSFSTLEIQRTEQGDSAMYLCASSQNPTWLGTYEQYFGPGTRLTVT.

A few counts support this clone. The rearrangement joins TRBV5-5 to TRBJ1-5; D uncertain. The CDR3 is made up of 13 amino acids. V was shortened by 0 bases and J by 0 bases, with 1 base between the two germline ends. From germline, CDR1 is SGHKS and CDR2 YYEKEE (reference sequence). The CDR3 spells CASSLGSNQPQHF. CDR3 bases: TGTGCCAGCAGCTTGGGTAGCAATCAGCCCCAGCATTTT. The entire variable domain, with the rest obtained from reference TRBV5-5 and TRBJ1-5, is as follows: DAGVTQSPTHLIKTRGQQVTLRCSPISGHKSVSWYQQVLGQGPQFIFQYYEKEERGRGNFPDRFSARQFPNYSSELNVNALLLGDSALYLCASSLGSNQPQHFGDGTRLSIL.

V and J are TRBV6-6 and TRBJ1-6; 10 bases agree with TRBD1. Germline CDR1 MNHNY, CDR2 SVGAGI (reference sequence). This CDR3 region has 16 residues. Unmatched junction bases numbered 6, after V lost 0 bases and J lost 10 bases. CDR3 DNA sequence: TGTGCCAGCAGTTACTCTAGAGGGACAGGGGAGTCACCCCTCCACTTT. Protein product: CASSYSRGTGESPLHF.

This chain connects TRBV6-4 to TRBJ2-7; 11 bases are shared with TRBD1. Trimming at V came to 7 bases and at J to 4 bases, leaving 9 bases not matched to a gene. Germline V gives CDR1 MRHNA, CDR2 SNTAGT. The CDR3 covers 15 residues. The CDR3 loop is CASTTRDRGSYEQYF. DNA for the CDR3: TGTGCCAGCACAACAAGGGACAGGGGGTCGTACGAGCAGTACTTC.

V is TRBV7-2 and J is TRBJ1-2; unclear D gene. The V and J ends lost 1 base and 6 bases respectively, with 9 bases between them. The CDR3 length is 13 residues. Germline assignment: CDR1 SGHTA and CDR2 FQGNSA. CDR3: CASSLDPTHGYTF. In DNA, the CDR3 is TGTGCCAGCAGCTTAGATCCTACCCATGGCTACACCTTC.

The chain employs TRBV18 and TRBJ1-2, with D possibly being TRBD1 (5 bases). Germline values: CDR1 KGHSH, CDR2 LQKENI. The CDR3 covers 16 residues. The V and J ends lost 3 bases and 2 bases respectively, with 16 bases between them. As DNA, the CDR3 is TGTGCCAGCTCACCTGGGCCGAACAGGTGGAACTATGGCTACACCTTC. Amino acid sequence: CASSPGPNRWNYGYTF.

The V gene is TRBV6-5, the J gene TRBJ1-1, with 8 positions matching TRBD1. Trimming took 6 bases from V and 2 from J; bases not matched to a gene: 5. The CDR3 has 14 residues. The germline V gene has CDR1 MNHEY and CDR2 SVGAGI. The CDR3: CASSLDRGNTEAFF. The CDR3 bases are TGTGCCAGCAGCCTCGACAGGGGTAACACTGAAGCTTTCTTT.

The genes are TRBV6-2 or TRBV6-3 and TRBJ2-5; possibly TRBD2 for D (6 bases). Germline CDR1 MNHEY, CDR2 SVGEGT. CDR3 length: 16 amino acids. Trimming removed 3 bases from V and 1 base from J, with 15 bases in between. In DNA, the CDR3 is TGTGCCAGCAGTTATCCTCCCCGGGGGACCCAAGAGACCCAGTACTTC. The encoded protein is CASSYPPRGTQETQYF.

The chain is built from TRBV28 and TRBJ1-1; tentative D call: TRBD1 (5 bases). Germline CDR1 MDHEN, CDR2 SYDVKM. The CDR3 is made up of 15 amino acids. V dropped 8 bases and J dropped 1 base, with 17 bases sitting between them. The CDR3 protein is CASGTTGPENTEAFF. CDR3 nucleotides: TGTGCCAGCGGGACCACGGGACCGGAGAACACTGAAGCTTTCTTT. The full variable domain, its missing parts supplied by reference TRBV28 and TRBJ1-1, is DVKVTQSSRYLVKRTGEKVFLECVQDMDHENMFWYRQDPGLGLRLIYFSYDVKMKEKGDIPEGYSVSREKKERFSLILESASTNQTSMYLCASGTTGPENTEAFFGQGTRLTVV.

This chain links TRBV11-2 with TRBJ2-2; D not certain. This CDR3 region has 13 residues. Germline CDR1 reads SGHAT; CDR2 reads FQNNGV. Trimming left V 6 bases short and J 6 bases short, with 11 bases between. The CDR3 DNA reads TGTGCCAGCAGACCACGGGTGGCCGGGGAGCTGTTTTTT. This sequence encodes CASRPRVAGELFF.

This chain connects TRBV2 to TRBJ1-5, with 7 positions matching TRBD1. Germline V gene sequence: CDR1 SNHLY, CDR2 FYNNEI. After removal of 6 bases from V and 7 bases from J, the junction contained 9 bases not matched to a gene. The CDR3 totals 14 residues. The CDR3 loop reads CASRGDSRRQPQHF. The CDR3 DNA is TGTGCCAGCAGGGGGGACAGCCGGAGACAGCCCCAGCATTTT. Variable domain in full (rest from reference TRBV2 and TRBJ1-5): EPEVTQTPSHQVTQMGQEVILRCVPISNHLYFYWYRQILGQKVEFLVSFYNNEISEKSEIFDDQFSVERPDGSNFTLKIRSTKLEDSAMYFCASRGDSRRQPQHFGDGTRLSIL.

The rearrangement links TRBV9 to TRBJ1-2; no clear D gene. The germline gives CDR1 SGDLS, CDR2 YYNGEE. This CDR3 has 15 amino acids. The germline V and J ends were trimmed by 0 bases and 2 bases, with 11 bases remaining between them. This chain's CDR3 is CASSVGSSPNYGYTF. CDR3 bases: TGTGCCAGCAGCGTAGGGTCTTCCCCGAACTATGGCTACACCTTC.

The chain carries TRBV6-5 and TRBJ1-5, with D hard to call. Germline assignment: CDR1 MNHEY and CDR2 SVGAGI. V was pared by 0 bases and J by 6 bases, with 9 bases between. The CDR3 spans 14 residues. The CDR3 is CASSYSPMGQPQHF. The CDR3, as DNA: TGTGCCAGCAGTTACTCTCCGATGGGTCAGCCCCAGCATTTT.

This chain uses TRBV5-1 with TRBJ1-1; tentative D call: TRBD1 (5 bases). This CDR3 comprises 15 residues. Trimming took 0 bases from V and 0 from J, leaving 9 bases between them. Germline V gene lookup returns CDR1 SGHRS and CDR2 YFSETQ. The CDR3 reads CASSLGDPMNTEAFF. The CDR3 DNA follows: TGCGCCAGCAGCTTGGGGGACCCTATGAACACTGAAGCTTTCTTT.